This T cell receptor beta chain is from a study of cytomegalovirus exposure and HLA in healthy donors (dated by TCRdb to 2016 to 2017). Looking at the study overall: According to a later analysis, the 120 validation repertoires were produced on the same platform as the roughly 720 repertoires of the first cohort. The study aimed to test whether cataloging public T cell receptors could reveal signatures of past pathogen exposure. Besides the first cohort of more than 650 subjects, a separate validation cohort made up of over a hundred different subjects was used. The study combined high-throughput TCR immunosequencing, statistical association of individual TCRs with disease status, and machine learning to predict cytomegalovirus infection status. Broad study findings and their caveats: A total of 164 TCR beta chains were listed by the study as associated with cytomegalovirus. It was suggested by the authors that the approach could potentially be generalized to other disease states and immunological phenotypes. Most TCR sequences were seen in very few donors, while some public TCRs were found in many individuals. The validation cohort had no HLA typing available for a later analysis, so co-occurrence within that cohort was assessed over all 130 or so repertoires. The classifier was reported to diagnose cytomegalovirus status with high specificity and sensitivity in both the original cohort and the validation cohort. A few of the identified cytomegalovirus-associated TCR beta chains were confirmed in vitro to be specific for cytomegalovirus antigens. Subsequent analysis determined that TCRs grouped into clusters in the first cohort also showed a tendency toward co-occurrence across the roughly 110 validation repertoires, and 85% to 95% of cluster scores exceeded 0.

To note about this clone: Its binding antigen is unknown. It has no much larger one-base neighbor in the sample; base qualities were not kept.

The donors belonged to the validation cohort of over a hundred subjects, which was separate from the roughly 670-subject first cohort. The library relied on the immunoSEQ multiplex PCR assay. Per the authors' processing: A statistical classification framework was built to diagnose cytomegalovirus status from the catalog of TCR beta chain sequences. TCRdb carries this immuneACCESS record with in-frame sequences only. Its versions omit some clonotypes, under half of them owing to an unresolved V gene in the studies checked, with the rest unexplained. D and trimming were read from the DNA, whereas the V and J calls and clone size are those reported in that table. A total of more than 120,000 clones appear in this sample, roughly 89% of them only once. Jointly, the top ten make up 4.5% to 5.5% of the sample. The sequenced material came from PBMCs. The sequence derives from a man younger than 30 in good health and CMV-seropositive.

This receptor carries the CDR3 CASSFLQGHTGELFF. The DNA reads TGTGCCAGCAGTTTTCTCCAGGGGCACACCGGGGAGCTGTTTTTT. The V and J genes are TRBV27 and TRBJ2-2; D gene: possibly TRBD1, on 6 matching bases. The V and J ends are trimmed by 3 bases and 3 bases, leaving 11 bases between them. CDR1 is given as MNHEY and CDR2 as SMNVEV, both from the germline V gene (reference sequence). The CDR3 spans 15 residues, from the cysteine through the phenylalanine. Only the CDR3 DNA is retained, 45 bases long and in frame from the first base.